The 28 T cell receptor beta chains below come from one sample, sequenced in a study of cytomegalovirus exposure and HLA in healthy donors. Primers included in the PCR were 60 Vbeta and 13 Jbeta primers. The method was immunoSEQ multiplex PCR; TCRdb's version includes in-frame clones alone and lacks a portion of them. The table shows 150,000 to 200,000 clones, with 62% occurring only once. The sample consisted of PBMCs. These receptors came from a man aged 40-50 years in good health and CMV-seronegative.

CDR3 amino acids: CAWSRTGRNNEKLFF. The CDR3 bases are TGTGCCTGGAGCCGGACAGGAAGGAATAATGAAAAACTGTTTTTT. The rearrangement uses TRBV30 and TRBJ1-4; 7 bases agree with TRBD1. CDR3 size: 15 residues. Losses at the gene ends were 3 bases for V and 4 bases for J; bases not matched to a gene: 8. The germline gives CDR1 GTSNPN, CDR2 SVGIG (reference sequence).

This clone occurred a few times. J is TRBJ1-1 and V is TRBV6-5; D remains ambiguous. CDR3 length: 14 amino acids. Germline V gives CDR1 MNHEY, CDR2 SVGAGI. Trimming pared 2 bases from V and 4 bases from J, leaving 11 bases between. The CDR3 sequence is CASSYTDTSTEAFF. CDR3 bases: TGTGCCAGCAGTTACACAGACACAAGCACTGAAGCTTTCTTT.

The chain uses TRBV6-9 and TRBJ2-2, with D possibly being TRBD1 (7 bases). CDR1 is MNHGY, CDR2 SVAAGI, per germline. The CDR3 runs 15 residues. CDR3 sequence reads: CAPGGSGGFTGELFF. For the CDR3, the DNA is TGTGCGCCAGGAGGCTCAGGGGGGTTCACCGGGGAGCTGTTTTTT.

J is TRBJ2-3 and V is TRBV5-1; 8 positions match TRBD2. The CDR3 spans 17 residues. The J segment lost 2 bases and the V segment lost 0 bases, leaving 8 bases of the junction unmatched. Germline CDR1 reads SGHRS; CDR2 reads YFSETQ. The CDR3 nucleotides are TGCGCCAGCAGCTTGGGAGCTGCGGGAGGACTCACAGATACGCAGTATTTT. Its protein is CASSLGAAGGLTDTQYF.

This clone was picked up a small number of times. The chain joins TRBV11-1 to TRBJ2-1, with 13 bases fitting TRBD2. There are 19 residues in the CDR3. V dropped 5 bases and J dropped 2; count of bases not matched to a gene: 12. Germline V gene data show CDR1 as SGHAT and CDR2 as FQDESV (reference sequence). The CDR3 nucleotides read TGTGCCAGCAGCGCCTCACGAACTAGCGGGGGGGGCCCCTACAATGAGCAGTTCTTC. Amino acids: CASSASRTSGGGPYNEQFF.

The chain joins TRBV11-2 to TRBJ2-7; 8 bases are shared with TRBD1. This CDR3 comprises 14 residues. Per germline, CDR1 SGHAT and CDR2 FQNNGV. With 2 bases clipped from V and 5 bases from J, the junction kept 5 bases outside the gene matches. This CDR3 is CASSLSQGAHEQYF. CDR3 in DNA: TGTGCCAGCAGCTTAAGTCAGGGGGCCCACGAGCAGTACTTC.

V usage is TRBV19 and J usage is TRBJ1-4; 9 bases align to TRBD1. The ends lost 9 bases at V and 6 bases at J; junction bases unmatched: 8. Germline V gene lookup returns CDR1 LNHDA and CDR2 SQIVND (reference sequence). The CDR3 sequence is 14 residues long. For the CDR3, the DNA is TGTGCCAGCAACCCCGGGACAGGGTATGAAAAACTGTTTTTT. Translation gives CASNPGTGYEKLFF.

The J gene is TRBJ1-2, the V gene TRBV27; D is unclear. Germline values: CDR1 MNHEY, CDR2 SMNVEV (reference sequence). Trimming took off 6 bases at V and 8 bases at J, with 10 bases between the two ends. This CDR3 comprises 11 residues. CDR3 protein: CASRGVRGYTF. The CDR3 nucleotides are TGTGCCAGCAGAGGAGTGCGCGGCTACACCTTC.

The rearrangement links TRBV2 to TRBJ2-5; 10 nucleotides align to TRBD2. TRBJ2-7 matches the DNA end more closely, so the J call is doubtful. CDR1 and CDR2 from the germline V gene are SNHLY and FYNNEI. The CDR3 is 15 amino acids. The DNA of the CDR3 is TGTGCCAGCAGAGACCTAGCGGGAGTTGGCTACGAGCAGTACTTC. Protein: CASRDLAGVGYEQYF.

CDR3 nucleotides: TGCGCCAGCAGCTTGGGCCAGGTTAACTATGGCTACACCTTC. Translated: CASSLGQVNYGYTF. This chain connects TRBV5-1 to TRBJ1-2; D remains ambiguous. The germline CDR1 and CDR2 sequences are SGHRS and YFSETQ. This CDR3 has 14 residues. The ends were cut back, 0 bases at V and 1 base at J, with 7 bases in the middle.

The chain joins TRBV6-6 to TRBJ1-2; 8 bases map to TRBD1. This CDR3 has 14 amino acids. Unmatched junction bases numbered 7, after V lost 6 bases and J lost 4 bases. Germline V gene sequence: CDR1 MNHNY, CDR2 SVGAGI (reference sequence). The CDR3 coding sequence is TGTGCCAGCAGACGCCGGGACAGGCCCTATGGCTACACCTTC. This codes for CASRRRDRPYGYTF.

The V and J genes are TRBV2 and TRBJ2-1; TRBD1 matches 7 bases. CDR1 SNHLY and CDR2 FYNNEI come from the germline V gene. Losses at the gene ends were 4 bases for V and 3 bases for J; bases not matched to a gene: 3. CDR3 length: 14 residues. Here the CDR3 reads CASSGQGSYNEQFF. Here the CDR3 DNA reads TGTGCCAGCAGTGGACAGGGAAGCTACAATGAGCAGTTCTTC. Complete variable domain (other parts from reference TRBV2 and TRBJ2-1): EPEVTQTPSHQVTQMGQEVILRCVPISNHLYFYWYRQILGQKVEFLVSFYNNEISEKSEIFDDQFSVERPDGSNFTLKIRSTKLEDSAMYFCASSGQGSYNEQFFGPGTRLTVL.

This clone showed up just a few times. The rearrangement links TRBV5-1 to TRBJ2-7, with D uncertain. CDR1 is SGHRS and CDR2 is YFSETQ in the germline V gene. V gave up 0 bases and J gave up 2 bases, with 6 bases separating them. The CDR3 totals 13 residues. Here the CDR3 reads CASSLGSAYEQYF. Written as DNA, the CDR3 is TGCGCCAGCAGCTTGGGCTCAGCCTACGAGCAGTACTTC. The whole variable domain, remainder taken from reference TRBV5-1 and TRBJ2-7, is KAGVTQTPRYLIKTRGQQVTLSCSPISGHRSVSWYQQTPGQGLQFLFEYFSETQRNKGNFPGRFSGRQFSNSRSEMNVSTLELGDSALYLCASSLGSAYEQYFGPGTRLTVT.

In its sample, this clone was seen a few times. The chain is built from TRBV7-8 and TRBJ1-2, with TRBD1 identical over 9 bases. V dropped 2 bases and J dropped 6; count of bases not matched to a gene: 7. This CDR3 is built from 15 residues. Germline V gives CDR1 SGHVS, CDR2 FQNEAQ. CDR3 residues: CASSLTGTGTNGYTF. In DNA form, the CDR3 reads TGTGCCAGCAGCTTAACCGGGACAGGGACGAATGGCTACACCTTC.

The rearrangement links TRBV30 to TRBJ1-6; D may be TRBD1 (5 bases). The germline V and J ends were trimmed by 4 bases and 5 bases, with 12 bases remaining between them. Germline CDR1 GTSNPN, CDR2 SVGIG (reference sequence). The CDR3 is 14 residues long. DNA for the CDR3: TGTGCCTGGACCCCAGGGATCGATAATTCACCCCTCCACTTT. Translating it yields CAWTPGIDNSPLHF.

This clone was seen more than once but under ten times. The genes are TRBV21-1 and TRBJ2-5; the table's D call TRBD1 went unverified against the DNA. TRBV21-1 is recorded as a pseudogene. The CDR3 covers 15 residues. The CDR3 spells CASIIKTGYRETQYF. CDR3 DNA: TGTGCCAGCATTATAAAGACAGGGTATAGAGAGACCCAGTACTTC.

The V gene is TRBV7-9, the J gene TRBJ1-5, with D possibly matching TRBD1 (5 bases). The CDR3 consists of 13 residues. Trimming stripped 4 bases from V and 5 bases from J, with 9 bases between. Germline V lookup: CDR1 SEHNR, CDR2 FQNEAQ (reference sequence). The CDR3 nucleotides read TGTGCCAGCAGCTGGGGCACCGATCAGCCCCAGCATTTT. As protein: CASSWGTDQPQHF. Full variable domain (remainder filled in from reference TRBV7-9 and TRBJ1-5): DTGVSQNPRHKITKRGQNVTFRCDPISEHNRLYWYRQTLGQGPEFLTYFQNEAQLEKSRLLSDRFSAERPKGSFSTLEIQRTEQGDSAMYLCASSWGTDQPQHFGDGTRLSIL.

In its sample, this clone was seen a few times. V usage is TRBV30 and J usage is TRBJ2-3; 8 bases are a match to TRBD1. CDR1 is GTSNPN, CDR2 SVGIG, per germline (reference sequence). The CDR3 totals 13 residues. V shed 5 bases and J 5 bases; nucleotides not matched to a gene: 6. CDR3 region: CAWGRQGIDTQYF. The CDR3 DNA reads TGTGCCTGGGGAAGACAGGGGATAGATACGCAGTATTTT.

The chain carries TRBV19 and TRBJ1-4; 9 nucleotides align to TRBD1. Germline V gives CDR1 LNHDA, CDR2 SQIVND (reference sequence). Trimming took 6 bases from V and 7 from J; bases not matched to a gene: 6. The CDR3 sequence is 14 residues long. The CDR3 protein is CASRPGTGSEKLFF. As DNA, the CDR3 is TGTGCCAGTAGGCCCGGGACAGGGAGTGAAAAACTGTTTTTT.

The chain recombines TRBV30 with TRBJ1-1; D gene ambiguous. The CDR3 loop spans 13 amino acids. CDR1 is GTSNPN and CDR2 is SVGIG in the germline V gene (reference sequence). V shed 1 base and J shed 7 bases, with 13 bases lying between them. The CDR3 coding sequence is TGTGCCTGGAGTGCGGCGCAGAGGGATGAAGCTTTCTTT. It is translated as CAWSAAQRDEAFF.

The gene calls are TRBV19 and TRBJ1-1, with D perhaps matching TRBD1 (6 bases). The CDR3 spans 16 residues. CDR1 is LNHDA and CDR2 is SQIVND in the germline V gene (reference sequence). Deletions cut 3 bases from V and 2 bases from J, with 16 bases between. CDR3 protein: CASSMGLGDTNTEAFF. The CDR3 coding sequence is TGTGCCAGTAGTATGGGGTTAGGGGACACAAACACTGAAGCTTTCTTT.

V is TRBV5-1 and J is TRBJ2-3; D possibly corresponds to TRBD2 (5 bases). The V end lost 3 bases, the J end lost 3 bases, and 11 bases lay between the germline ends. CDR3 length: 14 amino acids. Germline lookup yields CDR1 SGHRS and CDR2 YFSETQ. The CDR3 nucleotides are TGCGCCAGCAGCTCTGCAAGGAGGACAGATACGCAGTATTTT. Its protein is CASSSARRTDTQYF.

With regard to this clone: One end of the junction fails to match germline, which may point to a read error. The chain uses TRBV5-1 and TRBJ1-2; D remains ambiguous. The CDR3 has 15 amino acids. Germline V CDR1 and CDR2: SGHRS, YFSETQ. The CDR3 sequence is CASSLGGGGDYGYTF. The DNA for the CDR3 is TGCGCCAGCAGTTTGGGAGGTGGAGGTGACTATGGCTACACCTTC. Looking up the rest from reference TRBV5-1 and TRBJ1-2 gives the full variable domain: KAGVTQTPRYLIKTRGQQVTLSCSPISGHRSVSWYQQTPGQGLQFLFEYFSETQRNKGNFPGRFSGRQFSNSRSEMNVSTLELGDSALYLCASSLGGGGDYGYTFGSGTRLTVV.

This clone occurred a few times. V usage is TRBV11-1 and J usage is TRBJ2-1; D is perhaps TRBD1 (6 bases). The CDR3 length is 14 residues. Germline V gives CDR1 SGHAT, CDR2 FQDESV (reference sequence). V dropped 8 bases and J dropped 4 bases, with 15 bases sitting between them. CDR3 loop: CASSRGGGYNEQFF. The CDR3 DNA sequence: TGTGCCAGCTCCAGGGGTGGGGGATACAATGAGCAGTTCTTC.

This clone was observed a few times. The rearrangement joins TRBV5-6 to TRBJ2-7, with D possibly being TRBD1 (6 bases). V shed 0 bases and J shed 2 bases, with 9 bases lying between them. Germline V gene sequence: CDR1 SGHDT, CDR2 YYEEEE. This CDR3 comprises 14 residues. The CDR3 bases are TGTGCCAGCAGCTTGGGGGGACAAACCTACGAGCAGTACTTC. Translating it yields CASSLGGQTYEQYF.

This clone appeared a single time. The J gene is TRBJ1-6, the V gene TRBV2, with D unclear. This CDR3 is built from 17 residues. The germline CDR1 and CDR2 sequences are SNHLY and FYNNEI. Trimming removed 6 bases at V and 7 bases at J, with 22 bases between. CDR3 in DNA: TGTGCCAGCAGCTGGGGAGGCAGCTCCAGATTAAATTCACCCCTCCACTTT. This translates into CASSWGGSSRLNSPLHF.

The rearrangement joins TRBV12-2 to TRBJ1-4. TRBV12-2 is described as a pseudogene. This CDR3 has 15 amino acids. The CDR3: CASRHAGSTNEKLFF. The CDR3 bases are TGTGCAAGTCGCCATGCCGGGTCAACTAATGAAAAACTGTTTTTT.

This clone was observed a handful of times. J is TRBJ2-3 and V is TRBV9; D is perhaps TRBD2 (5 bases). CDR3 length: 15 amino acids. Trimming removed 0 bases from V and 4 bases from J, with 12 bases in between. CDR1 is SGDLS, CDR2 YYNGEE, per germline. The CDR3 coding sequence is TGTGCCAGCAGCGTAGAGGTTGGGAGACCAGATACGCAGTATTTT. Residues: CASSVEVGRPDTQYF.